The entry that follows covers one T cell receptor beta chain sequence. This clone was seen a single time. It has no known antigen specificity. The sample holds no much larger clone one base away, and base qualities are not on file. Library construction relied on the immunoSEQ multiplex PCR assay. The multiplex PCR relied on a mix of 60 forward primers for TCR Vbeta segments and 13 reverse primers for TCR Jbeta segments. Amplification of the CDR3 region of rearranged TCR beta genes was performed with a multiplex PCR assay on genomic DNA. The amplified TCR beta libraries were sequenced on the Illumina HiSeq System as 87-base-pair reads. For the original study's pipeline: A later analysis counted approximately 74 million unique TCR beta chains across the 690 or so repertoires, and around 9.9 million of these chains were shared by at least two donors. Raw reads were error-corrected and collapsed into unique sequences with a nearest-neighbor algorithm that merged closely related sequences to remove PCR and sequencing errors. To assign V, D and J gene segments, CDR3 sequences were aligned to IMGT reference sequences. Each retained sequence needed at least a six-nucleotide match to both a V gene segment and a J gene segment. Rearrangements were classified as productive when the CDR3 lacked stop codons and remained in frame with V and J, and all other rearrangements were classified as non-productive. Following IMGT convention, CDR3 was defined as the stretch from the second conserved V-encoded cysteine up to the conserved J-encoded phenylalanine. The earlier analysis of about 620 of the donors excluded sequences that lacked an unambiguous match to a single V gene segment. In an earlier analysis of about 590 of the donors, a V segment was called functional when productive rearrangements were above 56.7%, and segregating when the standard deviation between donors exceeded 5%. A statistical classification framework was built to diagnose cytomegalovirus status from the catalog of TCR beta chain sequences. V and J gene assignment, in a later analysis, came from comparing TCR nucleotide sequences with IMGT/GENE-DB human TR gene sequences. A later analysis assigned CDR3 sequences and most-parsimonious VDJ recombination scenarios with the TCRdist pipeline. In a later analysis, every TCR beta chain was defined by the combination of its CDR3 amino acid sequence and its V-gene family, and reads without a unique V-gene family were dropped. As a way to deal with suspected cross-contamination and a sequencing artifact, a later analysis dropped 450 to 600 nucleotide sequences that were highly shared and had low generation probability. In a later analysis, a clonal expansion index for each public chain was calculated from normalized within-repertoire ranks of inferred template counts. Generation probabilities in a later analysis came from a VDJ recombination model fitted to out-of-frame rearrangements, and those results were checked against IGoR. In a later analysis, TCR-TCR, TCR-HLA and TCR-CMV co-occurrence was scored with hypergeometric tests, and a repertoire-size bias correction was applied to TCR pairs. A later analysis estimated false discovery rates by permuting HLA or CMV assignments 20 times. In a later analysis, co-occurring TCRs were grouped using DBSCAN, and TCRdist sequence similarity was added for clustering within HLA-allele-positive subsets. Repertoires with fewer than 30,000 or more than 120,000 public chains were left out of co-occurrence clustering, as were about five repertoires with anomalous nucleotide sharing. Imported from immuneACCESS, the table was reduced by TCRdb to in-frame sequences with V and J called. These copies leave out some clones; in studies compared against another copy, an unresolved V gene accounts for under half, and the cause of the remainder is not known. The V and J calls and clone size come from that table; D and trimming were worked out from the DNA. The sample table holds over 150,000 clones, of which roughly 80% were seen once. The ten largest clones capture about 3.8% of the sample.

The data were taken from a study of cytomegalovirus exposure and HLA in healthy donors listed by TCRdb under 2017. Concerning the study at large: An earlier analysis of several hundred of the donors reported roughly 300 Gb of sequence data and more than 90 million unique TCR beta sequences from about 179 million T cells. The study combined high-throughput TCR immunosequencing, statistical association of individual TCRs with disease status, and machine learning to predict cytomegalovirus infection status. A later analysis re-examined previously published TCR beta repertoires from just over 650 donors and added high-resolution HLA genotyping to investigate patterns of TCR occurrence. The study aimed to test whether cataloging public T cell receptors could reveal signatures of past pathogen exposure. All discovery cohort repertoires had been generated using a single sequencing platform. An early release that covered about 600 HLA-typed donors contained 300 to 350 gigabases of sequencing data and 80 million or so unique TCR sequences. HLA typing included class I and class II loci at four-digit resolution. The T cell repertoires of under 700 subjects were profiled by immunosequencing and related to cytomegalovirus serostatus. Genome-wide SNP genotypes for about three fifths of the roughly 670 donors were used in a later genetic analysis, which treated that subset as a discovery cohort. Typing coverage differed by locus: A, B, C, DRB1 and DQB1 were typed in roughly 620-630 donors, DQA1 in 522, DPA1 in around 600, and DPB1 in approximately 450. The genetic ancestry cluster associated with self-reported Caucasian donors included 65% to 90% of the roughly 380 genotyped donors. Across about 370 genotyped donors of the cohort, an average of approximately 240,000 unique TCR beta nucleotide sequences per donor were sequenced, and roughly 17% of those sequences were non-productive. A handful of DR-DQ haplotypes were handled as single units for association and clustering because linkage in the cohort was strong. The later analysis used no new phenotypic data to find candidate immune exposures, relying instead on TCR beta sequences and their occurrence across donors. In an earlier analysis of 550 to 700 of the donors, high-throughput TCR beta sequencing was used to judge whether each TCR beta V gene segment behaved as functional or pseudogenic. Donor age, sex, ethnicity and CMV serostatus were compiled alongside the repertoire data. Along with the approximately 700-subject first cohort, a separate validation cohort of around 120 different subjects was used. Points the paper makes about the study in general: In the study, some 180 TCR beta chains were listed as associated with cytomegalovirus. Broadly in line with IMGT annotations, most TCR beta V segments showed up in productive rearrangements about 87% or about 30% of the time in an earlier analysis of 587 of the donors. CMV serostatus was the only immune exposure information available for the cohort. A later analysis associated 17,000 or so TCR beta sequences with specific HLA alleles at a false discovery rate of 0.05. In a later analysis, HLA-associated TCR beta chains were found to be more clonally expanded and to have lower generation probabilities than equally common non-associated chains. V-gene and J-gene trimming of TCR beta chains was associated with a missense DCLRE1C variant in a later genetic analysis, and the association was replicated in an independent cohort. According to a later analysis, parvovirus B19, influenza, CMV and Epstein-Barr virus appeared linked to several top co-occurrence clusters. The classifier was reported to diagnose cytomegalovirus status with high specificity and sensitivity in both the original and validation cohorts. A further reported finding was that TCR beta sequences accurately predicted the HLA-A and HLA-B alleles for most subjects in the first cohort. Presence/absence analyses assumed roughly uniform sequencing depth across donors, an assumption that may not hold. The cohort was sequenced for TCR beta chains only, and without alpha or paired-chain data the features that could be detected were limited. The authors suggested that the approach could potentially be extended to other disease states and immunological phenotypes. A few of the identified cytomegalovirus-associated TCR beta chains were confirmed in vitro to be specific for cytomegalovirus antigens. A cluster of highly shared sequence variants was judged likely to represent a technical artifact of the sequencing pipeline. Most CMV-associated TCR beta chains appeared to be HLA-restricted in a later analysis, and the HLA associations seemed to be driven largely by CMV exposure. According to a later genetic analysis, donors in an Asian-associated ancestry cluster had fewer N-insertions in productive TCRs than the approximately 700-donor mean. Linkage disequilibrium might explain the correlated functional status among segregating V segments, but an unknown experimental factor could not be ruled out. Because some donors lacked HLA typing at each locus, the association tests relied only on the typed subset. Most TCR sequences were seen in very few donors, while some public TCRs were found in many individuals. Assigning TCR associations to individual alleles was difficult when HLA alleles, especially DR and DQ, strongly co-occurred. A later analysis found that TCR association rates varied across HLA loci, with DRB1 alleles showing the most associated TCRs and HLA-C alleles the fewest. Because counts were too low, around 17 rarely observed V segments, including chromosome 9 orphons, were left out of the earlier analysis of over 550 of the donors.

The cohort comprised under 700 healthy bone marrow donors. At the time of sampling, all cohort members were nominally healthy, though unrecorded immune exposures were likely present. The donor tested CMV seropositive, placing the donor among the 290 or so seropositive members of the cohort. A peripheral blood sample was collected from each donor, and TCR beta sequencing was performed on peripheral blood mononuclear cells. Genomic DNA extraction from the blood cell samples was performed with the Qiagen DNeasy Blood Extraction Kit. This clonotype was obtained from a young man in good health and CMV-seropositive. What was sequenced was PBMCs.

The CDR3 protein sequence reads: CASSLSGDYNEQFF. The nucleotides read TGTGCCAGCAGCCTTAGCGGGGACTACAATGAGCAGTTCTTC. The chain links TRBV9 with TRBJ2-1; 8 junctional bases match TRBD2. According to the germline V gene, CDR1 reads SGDLS and CDR2 reads YYNGEE. The CDR3 runs 14 amino acids, cysteine and phenylalanine included. The read is trimmed to its CDR3 DNA, 42 bases read in frame from base 1. V is cut back by 4 bases and J by 3 bases, with 3 bases in the junction unmatched.